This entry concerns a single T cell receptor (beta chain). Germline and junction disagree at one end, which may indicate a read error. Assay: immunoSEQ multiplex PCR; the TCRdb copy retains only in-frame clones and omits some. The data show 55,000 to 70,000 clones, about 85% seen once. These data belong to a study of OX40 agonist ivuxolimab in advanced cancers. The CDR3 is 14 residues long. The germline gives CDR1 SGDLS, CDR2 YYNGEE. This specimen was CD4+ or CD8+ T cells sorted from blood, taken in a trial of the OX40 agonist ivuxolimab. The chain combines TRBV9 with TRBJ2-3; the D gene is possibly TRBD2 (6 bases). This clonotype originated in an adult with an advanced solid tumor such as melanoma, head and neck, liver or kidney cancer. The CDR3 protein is CSSLRDFDTDTQYF. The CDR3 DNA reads TGCTCCTCTCTCCGGGACTTCGACACAGATACGCAGTATTTT.